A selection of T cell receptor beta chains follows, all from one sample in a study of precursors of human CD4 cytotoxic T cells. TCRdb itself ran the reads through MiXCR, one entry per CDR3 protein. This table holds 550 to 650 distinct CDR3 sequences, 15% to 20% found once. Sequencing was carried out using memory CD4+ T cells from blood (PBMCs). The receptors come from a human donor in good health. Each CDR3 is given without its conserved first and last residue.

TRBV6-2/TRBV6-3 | ASSYDGNNEQF
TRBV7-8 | ASVLAEKGETQY
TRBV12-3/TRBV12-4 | ASSLGTGFSYEQY
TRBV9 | ASSATPLVGYEQY
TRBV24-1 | ATSGDSPYQLF
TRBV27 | ASRKKDNYEQY
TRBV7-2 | ASSYRQGAGGNTIY
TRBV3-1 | ASRHRDRPYEQY
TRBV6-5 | ASSLQNRGETQY
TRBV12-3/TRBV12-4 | ASSLASTIGQY
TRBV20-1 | SARDLGSYGYT
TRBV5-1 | ASSSKGTADYEQY
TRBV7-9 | ASSGYRGSSYNSPLH
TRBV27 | ASSTGQGVSFTGELF
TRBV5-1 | ASSLERGGYT
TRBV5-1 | ASSTTSGRPDTQY
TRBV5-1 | ASSFGGNSYEQY